These 32 T cell receptor beta chains originate from one sample sequenced in a study of blood T cell repertoires in COVID-19. Assay used: immunoSEQ multiplex PCR; TCRdb lists only in-frame clones, some missing. The sample consists of some 31,000 clones, 85% of them appearing once. The sample taken for sequencing was peripheral blood. These receptors all come from a human donor with acute or convalescent COVID-19. The donor label of this sample is uncertain.

The gene calls are TRBV7-8 and TRBJ1-5; unclear D gene. This CDR3 spans 13 amino acids. V was clipped by 3 bases and J by 7 bases, with 10 bases between them. In germline, CDR1 is SGHVS, CDR2 FQNEAQ. The CDR3 bases are TGTGCCAGCAGCTTTCCAGGAATGCAGCCCCAGCATTTT. It encodes CASSFPGMQPQHF.

This chain links TRBV5-1 with TRBJ1-1; a possible D gene is TRBD1 (5 bases). The length of the CDR3 is 14 residues. CDR1 and CDR2 from the germline V gene are SGHRS and YFSETQ. Trimming cost V 4 bases and J 1 base, with 11 bases left between them. The CDR3 nucleotides are TGCGCCAGCAGCGGAGGGGTGGGGAACACTGAAGCTTTCTTT. Translated: CASSGGVGNTEAFF. Full variable domain (remainder filled in from reference TRBV5-1 and TRBJ1-1): KAGVTQTPRYLIKTRGQQVTLSCSPISGHRSVSWYQQTPGQGLQFLFEYFSETQRNKGNFPGRFSGRQFSNSRSEMNVSTLELGDSALYLCASSGGVGNTEAFFGQGTRLTVV.

The V and J genes are TRBV25-1 and TRBJ1-6, with D possibly matching TRBD1 (6 bases). The CDR3 has 15 amino acids. In germline, CDR1 is MGHDK, CDR2 SYGVNS. V shed 3 bases and J shed 8 bases, with 14 bases lying between them. CDR3 in DNA: TGTGCCAGCAGTGACTCAGGGGTTTGGGATTCACCCCTCCACTTT. It translates to CASSDSGVWDSPLHF.

This chain joins TRBV5-1 and TRBJ2-5, with D possibly matching TRBD2 (5 bases). The CDR3 consists of 14 residues. V lost 5 bases to trimming and J lost 0 bases, with 11 bases between them. Germline values: CDR1 SGHRS, CDR2 YFSETQ. The CDR3 spells CASRVGLHQETQYF. In DNA, the CDR3 is TGCGCCAGCAGGGTCGGACTCCACCAAGAGACCCAGTACTTC.

This clone was recorded once. The V and J genes are TRBV27 and TRBJ1-4; 9 bases match TRBD1. There are 18 residues in the CDR3. CDR1 and CDR2 from the germline V gene are MNHEY and SMNVEV (reference sequence). The J segment lost 8 bases and the V segment lost 4 bases, leaving 17 bases of the junction unmatched. DNA for the CDR3: TGTGCCAGCAGTTCGATGGTTCCACAGGGGGCCGGGGGGGAAAAACTGTTTTTT. It encodes CASSSMVPQGAGGEKLFF.

The genes are TRBV5-4 and TRBJ2-7; TRBD2 matches at 10 bases. The CDR3 extends over 14 amino acids. V dropped 5 bases and J dropped 1; count of bases not matched to a gene: 3. Looked up from germline, CDR1 is SGHNT and CDR2 is YYREEE (reference sequence). Here the CDR3 DNA reads TGTGCCAGCAGGAGAGCGGGGGGGTCCTACGAGCAGTACTTC. Translation gives CASRRAGGSYEQYF.

This chain links TRBV7-9 with TRBJ1-6; TRBD1 agrees at 7 bases. CDR3 length: 15 amino acids. The junction had 6 bases not matched to a gene; V was cut back by 5 bases and J by 5 bases. Looked up from germline, CDR1 is SEHNR and CDR2 is FQNEAQ (reference sequence). In nucleotides, the CDR3 is TGTGCCAGCAGCCCACAGGGGAACGATAATTCACCCCTCCACTTT. This encodes CASSPQGNDNSPLHF.

The CDR3 region has the DNA TGTGCCAGCAGCGGCCGCGGGGGGGCCATAAACAATGAGCAGTTCTTC. Amino acids: CASSGRGGAINNEQFF. The rearrangement links TRBV9 to TRBJ2-1, with TRBD2 matching over 9 bases. With V trimmed by 3 bases and J by 5 bases, 9 bases remained unmatched. Germline V gives CDR1 SGDLS, CDR2 YYNGEE. The CDR3 contains 16 residues.

J is TRBJ2-1 and V is TRBV19; 7 bases map to TRBD1. This CDR3 contains 16 residues. Germline V gene data show CDR1 as LNHDA and CDR2 as SQIVND (reference sequence). V lost 0 bases to trimming and J lost 6 bases; unmatched junction nucleotides: 8. CDR3 in amino acids: CASSIDSATGLNEQFF. CDR3 coding DNA: TGTGCCAGTAGTATAGATTCCGCGACAGGGCTCAATGAGCAGTTCTTC.

The chain couples TRBV18 to TRBJ1-5; D not resolved. Trimming took 3 bases from V and 0 from J, leaving 12 bases between them. This CDR3 is built from 16 residues. Per the germline V gene, CDR1 is KGHSH and CDR2 is LQKENI. The CDR3 DNA reads TGTGCCAGCTCACCCATACCCGAGTCTAGCAATCAGCCCCAGCATTTT. Protein: CASSPIPESSNQPQHF.

V gene TRBV5-6 combines with J gene TRBJ2-1, with 12 bases matching TRBD2. The CDR3 contains 16 residues. Looked up from germline, CDR1 is SGHDT and CDR2 is YYEEEE. The J segment lost 9 bases and the V segment lost 4 bases, leaving 11 bases of the junction unmatched. The CDR3 protein is CASSGLAGFKTIEQFF. In DNA, the CDR3 is TGTGCCAGCAGCGGACTAGCGGGATTTAAAACAATTGAGCAGTTCTTC.

The V call is TRBV2, the J call TRBJ1-2; no reliable D call. V lost 1 base and J 7 bases, leaving 13 bases between the germline ends. CDR3 length equals 14 residues. Germline CDR1 is SNHLY and CDR2 is FYNNEI. Here the CDR3 reads CASSEGYGAGGYTF. CDR3 in DNA: TGTGCCAGCAGTGAAGGGTACGGTGCCGGTGGCTACACCTTC.

This chain joins TRBV21-1 and TRBJ1-5; the table's D call TRBD1 went unverified against the DNA. TRBV21-1 is a pseudogene. CDR3 length: 19 residues. The CDR3 loop is CASSSPTGGGTNSNQPQHF. The CDR3 DNA sequence: TGTGCCAGCAGCAGCCCGACAGGGGGCGGGACTAATAGCAATCAGCCCCAGCATTTT.

The J gene is TRBJ1-5, the V gene TRBV30; D might be TRBD1 (5 bases). The CDR3 covers 14 residues. Germline V lookup: CDR1 GTSNPN, CDR2 SVGIG (reference sequence). The germline V and J ends were trimmed by 2 bases and 1 base, with 9 bases remaining between them. The CDR3 region has the DNA TGTGCCTGGAGTCTAAAGGGGAGCAATCAGCCCCAGCATTTT. Its translation: CAWSLKGSNQPQHF.

This clone came up once. This sequence joins TRBV5-1 and TRBJ1-1, with TRBD1 matching 8 bases. The CDR3 extends over 15 amino acids. The germline V gene encodes CDR1 SGHRS and CDR2 YFSETQ. The ends lost 5 bases at V and 0 bases at J; junction bases unmatched: 6. CDR3 protein: CASSSQGQVNTEAFF. The CDR3, as DNA: TGCGCCAGCAGTTCCCAGGGACAGGTGAACACTGAAGCTTTCTTT.

This clone was seen just once. The chain is built from TRBV3-1 (or the pseudogene TRBV3-2) and TRBJ1-2; D is perhaps TRBD1 (5 bases). CDR1 and CDR2 (germline): LGHDT, YNNKEL (reference sequence). V was pared by 0 bases and J by 7 bases, with 9 bases between. The CDR3 spans 13 residues. CDR3 protein: CASSQEGQSGYTF. DNA for the CDR3: TGTGCCAGCAGCCAAGAGGGGCAGTCTGGCTACACCTTC.

This chain links TRBV18 with TRBJ1-2, with unresolved D. Between the trimmed V and J ends, which lost 3 bases and 0 bases, there was a span of 8 bases. The CDR3 loop spans 14 amino acids. CDR1 is KGHSH and CDR2 is LQKENI in the germline V gene. The CDR3 nucleotides are TGTGCCAGCTCACCCCCAACAGCTAACTATGGCTACACCTTC. This encodes CASSPPTANYGYTF.

This clone was counted between two and nine times. The gene calls are TRBV18 and TRBJ1-3; 9 bases align to TRBD1. CDR1 KGHSH and CDR2 LQKENI come from the germline V gene. CDR3 size: 16 residues. Trimming cost V 2 bases and J 0 bases; bases outside gene matches: 2. CDR3 DNA sequence: TGTGCCAGCTCACCAGGGACAGGGTCCTCTGGAAACACCATATATTTT. Translated, it gives CASSPGTGSSGNTIYF.

This chain connects TRBV27 to TRBJ2-1; 8 bases match TRBD2. Germline V CDR1 and CDR2: MNHEY, SMNVEV (reference sequence). There are 13 residues in the CDR3. V shed 4 bases, J shed 6 bases, and the junction held 2 bases outside the gene matches. CDR3: CASSWTSSNEQFF. The CDR3 DNA reads as TGTGCCAGCAGTTGGACTAGCTCCAATGAGCAGTTCTTC.

The chain recombines TRBV6-5 with TRBJ1-1; possible D gene TRBD1, 6 bases. V dropped 6 bases and J dropped 4 bases, with 18 bases sitting between them. The CDR3 consists of 15 residues. Germline CDR1 reads MNHEY; CDR2 reads SVGAGI. Written as DNA, the CDR3 is TGTGCCAGCAGGCTTCTAAGACAGGACCTCACTGAAGCTTTCTTT. Amino acid sequence: CASRLLRQDLTEAFF.

V is TRBV30 and J is TRBJ2-3; D possibly corresponds to TRBD2 (7 bases). Germline CDR1 reads GTSNPN; CDR2 reads SVGIG (reference sequence). This CDR3 comprises 15 residues. V lost 2 bases and J lost 6, with 18 bases in between. The CDR3 reads CAWSRARGAGDTQYF. The DNA for the CDR3 is TGTGCCTGGAGTCGCGCCCGGGGGGCAGGGGATACGCAGTATTTT.

The J gene is TRBJ2-7, the V gene TRBV5-1; tentative D call: TRBD1 (5 bases). The V and J ends lost 4 bases and 6 bases respectively, with 17 bases between them. The germline V gene has CDR1 SGHRS and CDR2 YFSETQ. This CDR3 spans 14 amino acids. DNA for the CDR3: TGCGCCAGCAGCGAAGGGGTAAAACCTCTCGAGCAGTACTTC. It yields the protein CASSEGVKPLEQYF.

The chain uses TRBV7-8 and TRBJ2-6; TRBD1 aligns across 10 bases. With V trimmed by 3 bases and J by 3 bases, 11 bases remained unmatched. Germline loops: CDR1 SGHVS, CDR2 FQNEAQ. The CDR3 has 19 amino acids. CDR3 protein: CASSFPPGQGWVGANVLTF. CDR3 nucleotide sequence: TGTGCCAGCAGCTTCCCGCCGGGACAGGGGTGGGTTGGGGCCAACGTCCTGACTTTC.

The rearrangement joins TRBV30 to TRBJ1-2; TRBD1 might be the D (6 bases). The germline CDR1 and CDR2 sequences are GTSNPN and SVGIG (reference sequence). CDR3 length: 11 amino acids. CDR3 nucleotide sequence: TGTGCTAACAGGGAAAACTATGGCTACACCTTC. Its translation: CANRENYGYTF.

This chain uses TRBV28 with TRBJ1-2; D is perhaps TRBD1 (5 bases). V lost 2 bases to trimming and J lost 8 bases, with 9 bases between them. Germline CDR1 is MDHEN and CDR2 is SYDVKM. The length of the CDR3 is 12 residues. This chain's CDR3 is CASSLRQGGYTF. In nucleotides, the CDR3 is TGTGCCAGCAGTTTACGGCAGGGAGGCTACACCTTC.

The chain has TRBV7-9 and TRBJ1-4; 7 nucleotides agree with TRBD1. The junction had 11 bases not matched to a gene; V was cut back by 5 bases and J by 5 bases. Per germline, CDR1 SEHNR and CDR2 FQNEAQ (reference sequence). The CDR3 totals 16 residues. Here the CDR3 DNA reads TGTGCCAGCAGCCTAGGACAGGCGCCCTCCAATGAAAAACTGTTTTTT. This codes for CASSLGQAPSNEKLFF.

There are a few counts of this clone. The chain recombines TRBV2 with TRBJ2-5, with 8 positions matching TRBD1. The CDR3 runs to 15 residues. After removal of 5 bases from V and 5 bases from J, the junction contained 10 bases not matched to a gene. Germline V gene sequence: CDR1 SNHLY, CDR2 FYNNEI. CDR3 nucleotide sequence: TGTGCCAGCAGTCTTCAGGGGGCAGTTGGGGAGACCCAGTACTTC. As protein: CASSLQGAVGETQYF.

V usage is TRBV13 and J usage is TRBJ2-5; 7 nucleotides line up with TRBD2. Germline V CDR1 and CDR2: PRHDT, FYEKMQ (reference sequence). V was pared by 5 bases and J by 4 bases, with 4 bases of the junction left unmatched. The length of the CDR3 is 13 residues. CDR3 loop: CASSPERGETQYF. In nucleotides, the CDR3 is TGTGCCAGCAGCCCTGAGCGGGGAGAGACCCAGTACTTC.

V gene TRBV6-5 combines with J gene TRBJ1-2, with a tentative D call TRBD1 (6 bases). Germline CDR1 reads MNHEY; CDR2 reads SVGAGI. This CDR3 contains 13 residues. Trimming cost V 6 bases and J 3 bases, with 11 bases left between them. The DNA for the CDR3 is TGTGCCAGCAGGCCGTCAGGGGACTATGGCTACACCTTC. Translated: CASRPSGDYGYTF.

The CDR3 loop reads CASSQGSFSTEAFF. The CDR3 DNA sequence: TGTGCCAGCAGCCAAGGGTCCTTTAGCACTGAAGCTTTCTTT. The genes are TRBV3-1 (or the pseudogene TRBV3-2) and TRBJ1-1; D is undetermined. The ends were cut back, 1 base at V and 4 bases at J, with 10 bases in the middle. Per germline, CDR1 LGHDT and CDR2 YNNKEL (reference sequence). CDR3 size: 14 residues.

The V gene is TRBV28, the J gene TRBJ2-3; D unclear. Germline CDR1 and CDR2: MDHEN and SYDVKM. The CDR3 extends over 13 amino acids. V lost 5 bases and J 4 bases, leaving 10 bases between the germline ends. The CDR3 bases are TGTGCCAGCAGTGTGTTAGAACCAGATACGCAGTATTTT. Its translation is CASSVLEPDTQYF.

The chain joins TRBV28 to TRBJ1-4; no clear D. The CDR3 loop spans 13 amino acids. Germline V gene lookup returns CDR1 MDHEN and CDR2 SYDVKM. V lost 8 bases and J 8 bases, leaving 15 bases between the germline ends. The CDR3 DNA follows: TGTGCCAGCCGGGAAAGCCTAGAGGAAAAACTGTTTTTT. This encodes CASRESLEEKLFF.